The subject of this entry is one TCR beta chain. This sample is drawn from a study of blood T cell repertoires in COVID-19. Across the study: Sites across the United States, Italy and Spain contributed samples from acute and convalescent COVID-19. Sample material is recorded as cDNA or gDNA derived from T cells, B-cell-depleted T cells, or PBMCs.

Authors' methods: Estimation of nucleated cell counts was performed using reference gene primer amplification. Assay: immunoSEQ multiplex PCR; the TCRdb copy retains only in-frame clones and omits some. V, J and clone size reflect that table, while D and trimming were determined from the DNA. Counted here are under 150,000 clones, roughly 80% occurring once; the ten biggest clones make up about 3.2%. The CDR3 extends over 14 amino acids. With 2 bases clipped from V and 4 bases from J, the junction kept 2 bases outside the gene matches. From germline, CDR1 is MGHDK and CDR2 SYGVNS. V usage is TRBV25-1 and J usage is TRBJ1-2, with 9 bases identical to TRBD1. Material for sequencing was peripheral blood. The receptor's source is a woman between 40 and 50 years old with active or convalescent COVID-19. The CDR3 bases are TGTGCCAGCAGTGAAGGGGACAGGGTCTATGGCTACACCTTC. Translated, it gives CASSEGDRVYGYTF.